This T cell receptor beta chain emerged from a study of shared clonotypes between healthy human individuals. The table came from immunoSEQ multiplex PCR; TCRdb's copy has only in-frame clones and leaves some out. The sample lists millions of clones; 85% to 95% were seen once. Germline values: CDR1 KGHSH, CDR2 LQKENI. The CDR3 sequence is 13 residues long. V was cut by 0 bases and J by 6 bases, with 9 bases left in between. Investigators divided CD4+ cells into CD45RA+ naive and CD45RA-negative memory subsets. This clone appeared a single time. This chain uses TRBV18 with TRBJ2-7; the D is unclear. The TCR originated in a man aged 18 to 30 in good health. The sequenced sample consisted of naive CD4+ T cells sorted from blood. This sample's subset: CD45RA+ positively selected. The CDR3: CASSPPASPEQYF. The CDR3 DNA is TGTGCCAGCTCACCACCGGCAAGCCCCGAGCAGTACTTC.